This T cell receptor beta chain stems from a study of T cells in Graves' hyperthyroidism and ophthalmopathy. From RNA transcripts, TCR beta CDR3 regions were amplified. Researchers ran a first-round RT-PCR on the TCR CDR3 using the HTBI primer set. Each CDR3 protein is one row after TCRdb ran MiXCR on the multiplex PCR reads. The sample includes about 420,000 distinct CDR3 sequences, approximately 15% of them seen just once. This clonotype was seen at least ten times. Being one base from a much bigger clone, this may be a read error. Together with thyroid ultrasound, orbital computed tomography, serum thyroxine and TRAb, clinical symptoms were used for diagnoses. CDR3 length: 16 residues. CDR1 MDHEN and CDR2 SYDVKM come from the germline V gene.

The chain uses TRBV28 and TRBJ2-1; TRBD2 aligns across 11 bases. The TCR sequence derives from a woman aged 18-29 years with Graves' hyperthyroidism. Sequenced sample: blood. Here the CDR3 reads CTSTTGELAGANEQFF. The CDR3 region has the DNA TGTACCAGCACCACTGGAGAACTAGCGGGAGCCAATGAGCAGTTCTTC.